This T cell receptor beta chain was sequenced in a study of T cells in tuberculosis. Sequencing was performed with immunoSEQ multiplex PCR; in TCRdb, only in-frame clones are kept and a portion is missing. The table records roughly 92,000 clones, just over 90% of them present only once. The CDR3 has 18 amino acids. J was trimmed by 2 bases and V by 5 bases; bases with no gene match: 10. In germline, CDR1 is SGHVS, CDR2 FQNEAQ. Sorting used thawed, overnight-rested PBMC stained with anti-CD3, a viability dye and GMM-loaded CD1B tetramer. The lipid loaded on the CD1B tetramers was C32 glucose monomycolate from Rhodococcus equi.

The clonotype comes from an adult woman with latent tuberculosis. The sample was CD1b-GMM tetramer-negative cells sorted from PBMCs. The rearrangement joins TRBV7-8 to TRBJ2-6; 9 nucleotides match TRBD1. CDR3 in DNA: TGTGCCAGCAGCATATGGACAGGGGAAATTGCTGGGGCCAACGTCCTGACTTTC. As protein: CASSIWTGEIAGANVLTF.